This T cell receptor beta chain was sequenced for a study of radiotherapy plus CTLA-4 blockade in lung cancer. Study information: There were objective responses in 15% to 20% of patients, and around 31% had disease control.

The CDR3 runs to 15 residues. Germline V gives CDR1 SQVTM, CDR2 ANQGSEA. With V trimmed by 0 bases and J by 7 bases, 7 bases remained unmatched. Some clones are missing from TCRdb's copy, which holds only in-frame ones; the method was immunoSEQ multiplex PCR. The table includes tens of thousands of clones, about 74% detected once. The sequence was collected from a human donor with non-small cell lung cancer who had stable disease on radiotherapy plus ipilimumab. The rearrangement uses TRBV29-1 and TRBJ2-1; 9 bases agree with TRBD1. Material: peripheral blood, obtained from a patient treated with radiotherapy plus ipilimumab. The CDR3 is CSVEDKGQGWNEQFF. The DNA for the CDR3 is TGCAGCGTTGAAGACAAAGGACAGGGGTGGAATGAGCAGTTCTTC.